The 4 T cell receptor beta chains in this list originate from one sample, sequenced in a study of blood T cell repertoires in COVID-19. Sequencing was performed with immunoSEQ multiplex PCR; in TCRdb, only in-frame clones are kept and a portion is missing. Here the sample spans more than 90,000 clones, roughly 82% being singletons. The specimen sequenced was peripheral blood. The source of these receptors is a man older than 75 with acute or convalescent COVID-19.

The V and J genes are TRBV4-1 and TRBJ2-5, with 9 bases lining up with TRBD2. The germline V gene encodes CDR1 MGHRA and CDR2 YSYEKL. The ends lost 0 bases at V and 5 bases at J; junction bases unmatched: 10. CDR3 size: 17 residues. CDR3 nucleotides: TGCGCCAGCAGCCAAGAGGGCGGGGGGGCGCCCGGCGAGACCCAGTACTTC. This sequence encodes CASSQEGGGAPGETQYF.

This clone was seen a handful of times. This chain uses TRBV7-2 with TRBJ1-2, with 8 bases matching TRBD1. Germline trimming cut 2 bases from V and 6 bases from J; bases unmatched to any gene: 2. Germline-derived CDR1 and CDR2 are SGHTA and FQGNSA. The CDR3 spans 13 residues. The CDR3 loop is CASSLRTGNGYTF. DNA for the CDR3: TGTGCCAGCAGCTTAAGGACAGGGAATGGCTACACCTTC.

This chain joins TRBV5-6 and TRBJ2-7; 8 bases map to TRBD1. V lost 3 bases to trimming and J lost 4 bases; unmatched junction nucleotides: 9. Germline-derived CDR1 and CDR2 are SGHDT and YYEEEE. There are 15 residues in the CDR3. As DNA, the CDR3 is TGTGCCAGCAGCTCACCGCGGGACAGGCGGTACGAGCAGTACTTC. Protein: CASSSPRDRRYEQYF.

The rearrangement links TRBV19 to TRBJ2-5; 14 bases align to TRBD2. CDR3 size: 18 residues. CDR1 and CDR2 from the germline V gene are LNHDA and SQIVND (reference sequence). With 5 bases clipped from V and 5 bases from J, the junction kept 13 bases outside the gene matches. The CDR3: CASSGPLGLAGVRETQYF. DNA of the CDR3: TGTGCCAGTAGTGGACCGCTGGGACTAGCGGGAGTGCGGGAGACCCAGTACTTC. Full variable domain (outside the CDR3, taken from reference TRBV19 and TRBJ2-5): DGGITQSPKYLFRKEGQNVTLSCEQNLNHDAMYWYRQDPGQGLRLIYYSQIVNDFQKGDIAEGYSVSREKKESFPLTVTSAQKNPTAFYLCASSGPLGLAGVRETQYFGPGTRLLVL.